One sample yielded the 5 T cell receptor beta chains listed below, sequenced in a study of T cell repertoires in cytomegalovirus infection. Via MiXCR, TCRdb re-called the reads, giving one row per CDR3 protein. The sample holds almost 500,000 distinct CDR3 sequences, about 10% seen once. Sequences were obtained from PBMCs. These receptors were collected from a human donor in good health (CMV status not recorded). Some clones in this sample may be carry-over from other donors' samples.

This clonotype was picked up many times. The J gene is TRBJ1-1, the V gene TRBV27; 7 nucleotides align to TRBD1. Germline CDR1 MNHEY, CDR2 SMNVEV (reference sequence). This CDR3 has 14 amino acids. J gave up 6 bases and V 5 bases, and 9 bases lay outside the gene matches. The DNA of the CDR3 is TGTGCCAGCAGTCCTCTGACTGGACAGGCTGAAGCTTTCTTT. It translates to CASSPLTGQAEAFF.

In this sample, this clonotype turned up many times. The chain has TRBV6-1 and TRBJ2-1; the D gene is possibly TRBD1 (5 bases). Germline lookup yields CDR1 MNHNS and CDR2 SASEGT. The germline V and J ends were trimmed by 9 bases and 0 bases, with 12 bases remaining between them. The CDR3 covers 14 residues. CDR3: CASFDRSSYNEQFF. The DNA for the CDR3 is TGTGCCAGTTTTGACAGAAGCTCCTACAATGAGCAGTTCTTC.

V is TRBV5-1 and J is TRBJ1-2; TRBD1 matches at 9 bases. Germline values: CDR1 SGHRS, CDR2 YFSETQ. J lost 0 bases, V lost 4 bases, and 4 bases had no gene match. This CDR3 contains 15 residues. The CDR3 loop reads CASSDWDRANYGYTF. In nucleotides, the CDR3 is TGCGCCAGCAGCGATTGGGACAGGGCTAACTATGGCTACACCTTC.

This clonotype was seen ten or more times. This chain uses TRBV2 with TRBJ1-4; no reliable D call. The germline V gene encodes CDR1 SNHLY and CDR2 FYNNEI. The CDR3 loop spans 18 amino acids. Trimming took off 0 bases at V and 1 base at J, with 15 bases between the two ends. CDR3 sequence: CASSEALRGAKTNEKLFF. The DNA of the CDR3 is TGTGCCAGCAGTGAAGCGCTTCGGGGAGCCAAAACTAATGAAAAACTGTTTTTT.

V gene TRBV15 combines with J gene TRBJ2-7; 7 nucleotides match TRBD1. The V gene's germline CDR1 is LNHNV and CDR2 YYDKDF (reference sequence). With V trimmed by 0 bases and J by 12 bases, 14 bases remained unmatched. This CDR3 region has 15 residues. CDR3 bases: TGTGCCACCAGCAGAGATAGAACAGGGGCGGTAAGGAGGTACTTC. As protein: CATSRDRTGAVRRYF.